This T cell receptor (beta chain) was observed in a study of T cells in Graves' hyperthyroidism and ophthalmopathy. The V gene's germline CDR1 is DFQATT and CDR2 SNEGSKA (reference sequence). CDR3 length equals 15 residues. Trimming stripped 0 bases from V and 0 bases from J, with 11 bases between. RNA transcripts served as the template for amplifying TCR beta CDR3 regions. HTBI primers were employed in a first-round RT-PCR of the TCR CDR3. TCRdb processed the multiplex PCR reads anew with MiXCR; each CDR3 protein has one entry. The sample holds hundreds of thousands of distinct CDR3 sequences; 35% to 40% are singletons and the top ten take around 9.3%.

The TCR sequence derives from a man aged 18 to 30 with Graves' hyperthyroidism. The chain carries TRBV20-1 and TRBJ1-1, with D unclear. What was sequenced was blood. The DNA of the CDR3 is TGCAGTGCTAGAGAGCTGGCAACCTTGAACACTGAAGCTTTCTTT. This gives the protein CSARELATLNTEAFF.